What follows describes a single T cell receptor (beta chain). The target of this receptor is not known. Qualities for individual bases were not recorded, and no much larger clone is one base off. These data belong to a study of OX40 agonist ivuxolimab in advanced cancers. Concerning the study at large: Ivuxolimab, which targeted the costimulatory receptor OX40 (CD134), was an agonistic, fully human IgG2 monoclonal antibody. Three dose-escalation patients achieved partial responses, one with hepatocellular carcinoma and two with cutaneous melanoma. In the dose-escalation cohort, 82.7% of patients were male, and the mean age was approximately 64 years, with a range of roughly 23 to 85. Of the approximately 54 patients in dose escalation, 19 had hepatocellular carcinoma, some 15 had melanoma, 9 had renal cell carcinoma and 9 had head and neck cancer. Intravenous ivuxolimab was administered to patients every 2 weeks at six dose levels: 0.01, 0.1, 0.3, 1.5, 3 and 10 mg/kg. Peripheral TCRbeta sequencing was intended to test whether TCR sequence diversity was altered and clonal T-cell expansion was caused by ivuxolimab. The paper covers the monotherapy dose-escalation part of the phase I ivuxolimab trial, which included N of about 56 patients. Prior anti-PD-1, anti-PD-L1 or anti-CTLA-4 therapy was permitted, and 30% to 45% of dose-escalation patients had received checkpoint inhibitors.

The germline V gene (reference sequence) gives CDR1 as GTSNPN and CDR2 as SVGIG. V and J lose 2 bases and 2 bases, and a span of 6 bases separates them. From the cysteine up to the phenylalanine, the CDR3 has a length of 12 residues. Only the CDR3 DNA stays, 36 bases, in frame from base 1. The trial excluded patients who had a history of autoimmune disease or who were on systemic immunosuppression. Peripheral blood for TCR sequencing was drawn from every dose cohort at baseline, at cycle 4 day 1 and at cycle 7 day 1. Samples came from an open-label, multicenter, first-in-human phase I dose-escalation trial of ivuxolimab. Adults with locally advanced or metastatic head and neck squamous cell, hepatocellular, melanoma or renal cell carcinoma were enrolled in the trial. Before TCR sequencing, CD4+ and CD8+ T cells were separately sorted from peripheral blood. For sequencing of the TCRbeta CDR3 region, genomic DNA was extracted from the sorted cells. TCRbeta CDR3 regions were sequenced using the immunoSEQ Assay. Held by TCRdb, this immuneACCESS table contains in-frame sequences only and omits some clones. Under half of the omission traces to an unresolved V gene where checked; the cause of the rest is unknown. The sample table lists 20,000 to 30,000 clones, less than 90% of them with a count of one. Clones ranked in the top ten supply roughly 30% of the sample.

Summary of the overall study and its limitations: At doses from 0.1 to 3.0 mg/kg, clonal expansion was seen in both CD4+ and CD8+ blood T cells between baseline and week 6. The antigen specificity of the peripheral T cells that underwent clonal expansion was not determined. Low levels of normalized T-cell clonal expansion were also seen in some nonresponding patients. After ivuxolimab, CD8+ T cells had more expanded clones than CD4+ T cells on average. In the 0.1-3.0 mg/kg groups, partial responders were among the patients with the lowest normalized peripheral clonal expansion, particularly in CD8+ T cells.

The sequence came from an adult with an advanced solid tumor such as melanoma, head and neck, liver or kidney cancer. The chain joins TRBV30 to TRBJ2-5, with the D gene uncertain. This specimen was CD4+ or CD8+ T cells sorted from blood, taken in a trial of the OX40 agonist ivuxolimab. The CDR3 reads CAWSPQQETQYF. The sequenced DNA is TGTGCCTGGAGTCCCCAGCAAGAGACCCAGTACTTC.